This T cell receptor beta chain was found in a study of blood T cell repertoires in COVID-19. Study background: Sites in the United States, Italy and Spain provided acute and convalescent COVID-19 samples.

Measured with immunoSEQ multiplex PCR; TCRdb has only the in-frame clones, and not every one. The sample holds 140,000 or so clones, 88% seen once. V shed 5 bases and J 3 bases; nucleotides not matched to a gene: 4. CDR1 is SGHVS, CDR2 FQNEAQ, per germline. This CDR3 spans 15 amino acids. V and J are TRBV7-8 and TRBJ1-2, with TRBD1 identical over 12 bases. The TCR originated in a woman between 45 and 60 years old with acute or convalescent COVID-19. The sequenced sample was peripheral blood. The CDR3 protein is CASSVGTGGDYGYTF. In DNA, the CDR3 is TGTGCCAGCAGCGTAGGGACAGGGGGCGACTATGGCTACACCTTC. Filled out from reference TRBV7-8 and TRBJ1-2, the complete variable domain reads GAGVSQSPRYKVAKRGQDVALRCDPISGHVSLFWYQQALGQGPEFLTYFQNEAQLDKSGLPSDRFFAERPEGSVSTLKIQRTQQEDSAVYLCASSVGTGGDYGYTFGSGTRLTVV.